Listed below are T cell receptor beta chains from one sample, sequenced in a study of blood T cells in healthy people across ages. TCRdb passed the 5' RACE reads through MiXCR, listing each CDR3 protein once. The sample contains 1.5 million to 2 million distinct CDR3 sequences, 49% of which appear only once. Sequencing input: blood. The receptors derive from a woman aged 40 to 55 in good health. Both conserved end residues are part of each CDR3. Each record gives: V gene, J gene, D gene, clone size, CDR3 DNA, CDR3 protein. A D gene is named only where the DNA matches it firmly. The size entry is marked missing in some rows and otherwise reads once, few, many or a size class.

V: TRBV27; J: TRBJ1-1; D: NA; size: many; DNA: TGTGCCAGCAGTTTATTCCCCGCCGGGAAGAACACTGAAGCTTTCTTT; CDR3: CASSLFPAGKNTEAFF
V: TRBV7-2; J: TRBJ1-4; D: TRBD1; size: NA; DNA: TGTGCCAGCAGACGAGAGGGACAGAGAAATGAAAAACTGTTTTTT; CDR3: CASRREGQRNEKLFF
V: TRBV7-3; J: TRBJ2-5; D: NA; size: NA; DNA: TGTGCCAGCAGCTTAGCCCCTAGCCCCCAAGGGGCCCAGTACTTC; CDR3: CASSLAPSPQGAQYF
V: TRBV29-1; J: TRBJ1-2; D: NA; size: few; DNA: TGCAGCTCTCTAGGGGATGGCTACACCTTC; CDR3: CSSLGDGYTF
V: TRBV11-3; J: TRBJ2-1; D: TRBD2; size: few; DNA: TGTGCCAGCAGCTTGGGCGGGGGGGCCACTGAGCAGTTCTTC; CDR3: CASSLGGGATEQFF
V: TRBV4-1; J: TRBJ1-5; D: TRBD1; size: once; DNA: TGCGCCAGCAGCCAACACGACAGGGGTGGTAATCAGCCCCAGCATTTT; CDR3: CASSQHDRGGNQPQHF
V: TRBV3-1; J: TRBJ1-2; D: NA; size: few; DNA: TGTGCCAGCAGCCGGCCCGGCAGGGGACCTGGCTACACCTTC; CDR3: CASSRPGRGPGYTF
V: TRBV12-3/TRBV12-4; J: TRBJ2-5; D: TRBD1; size: NA; DNA: TGTGCCAGCAGTTTAGCGCTTTCCGGGACAGGGTATCAAGAGACCCAGTACTTC; CDR3: CASSLALSGTGYQETQYF
V: TRBV28; J: TRBJ2-1; D: TRBD1; size: NA; DNA: TGTGCCACCCGGGCAGGGGGCCTGACATTAGAATACAATGAGCAGTTCTTC; CDR3: CATRAGGLTLEYNEQFF
V: TRBV6-2/TRBV6-3; J: TRBJ1-5; D: NA; size: NA; DNA: TGTGCCAGCGGCGACAGTAATCAGCCCCAGCATTTT; CDR3: CASGDSNQPQHF
V: TRBV6-5; J: TRBJ2-1; D: TRBD2; size: NA; DNA: TGTGCCAGCAGCTCTCGGGGGGGGATTTCCAATGAGCAGTTCTTC; CDR3: CASSSRGGISNEQFF
V: TRBV2; J: TRBJ1-4; D: NA; size: NA; DNA: TGTGCCAGCAGGGCAGGGCGGCTCGAAAAACTGTTTTTT; CDR3: CASRAGRLEKLFF
V: TRBV12-3/TRBV12-4; J: TRBJ2-3; D: NA; size: NA; DNA: TGTGCCAGCAGTTTCCCCGGGGAGAGAGCAGATATGCAGTATTTT; CDR3: CASSFPGERADMQYF
V: TRBV24-1; J: TRBJ2-5; D: TRBD2; size: NA; DNA: TGTGCCACCGGGACTACGGGCGGATTCCAAGAGACCCAGTACTTC; CDR3: CATGTTGGFQETQYF
V: TRBV4-3; J: TRBJ2-3; D: NA; size: NA; DNA: TGCGCCAGCAGCCAAGATCTTCCCACCACAGATACGCAGTATTTT; CDR3: CASSQDLPTTDTQYF
V: TRBV20-1; J: TRBJ2-3; D: NA; size: NA; DNA: TGCAGTGCTAGAGATGCCTCGACCACAGATACGCAGTATTTT; CDR3: CSARDASTTDTQYF
V: TRBV4-1; J: TRBJ1-1; D: NA; size: NA; DNA: TGCGCCAGCAGCCAAGAACAGTGGAACACTGAAGCTTTCTTT; CDR3: CASSQEQWNTEAFF
V: TRBV10-3; J: TRBJ2-1; D: NA; size: few; DNA: TGTGCCATCAGGGATCCTCGTACGGTGGGGGGGTTCTTC; CDR3: CAIRDPRTVGGFF
V: TRBV15; J: TRBJ1-1; D: TRBD1; size: NA; DNA: TGTGCCACCAGCAGATACGGGACAGGGACCATGAACACTGAAACTTTCTTT; CDR3: CATSRYGTGTMNTETFF
V: TRBV27; J: TRBJ2-7; D: TRBD1; size: few; DNA: TGTGCCAGCAGTTCCATTGGACAGGGGACCTACGAGCAGTACTTC; CDR3: CASSSIGQGTYEQYF
V: TRBV21-1; J: TRBJ2-7; D: NA; size: few; DNA: TGTGCCAGCAGTCGTCGGGGCCAACCCTACGAGCAGTACTTC; CDR3: CASSRRGQPYEQYF
V: TRBV5-1; J: TRBJ2-3; D: NA; size: NA; DNA: TGCGCCAGCAGCCCCATAACTAGGAAAGGAGATACGCAGTATTTT; CDR3: CASSPITRKGDTQYF
V: TRBV28; J: TRBJ2-6; D: NA; size: NA; DNA: TGTGCCAGCAGTACTCGTTGGACTGGGGCCAACGTCCTGACTTTC; CDR3: CASSTRWTGANVLTF
V: TRBV24-1; J: TRBJ2-3; D: NA; size: NA; DNA: TGTGCCACCAGTTTGAACCGGGAAGCCACAGATACGCAGTATTTT; CDR3: CATSLNREATDTQYF
V: TRBV6-6; J: TRBJ2-2; D: NA; size: NA; DNA: TGTGCCAGCAGTTACGAGGTCAACGGGGAGCTGTTTTTT; CDR3: CASSYEVNGELFF
V: TRBV5-6; J: TRBJ2-1; D: TRBD2; size: NA; DNA: TGTGCCAGCAAACGGACTAGCGGGATTAAAGACAATGAGCAGTTCTTC; CDR3: CASKRTSGIKDNEQFF
V: TRBV20-1; J: TRBJ1-5; D: NA; size: NA; DNA: TGCAGTGCCTCCTCCCTTGCAGGGGGCAATCAGCCCCAGCATTTT; CDR3: CSASSLAGGNQPQHF
V: TRBV13; J: TRBJ2-6; D: TRBD1; size: NA; DNA: TGTGCCAGCTTCGAGTACCGGGACAGGGGGCTACATGGGGCCAACGTCCTGACTTTC; CDR3: CASFEYRDRGLHGANVLTF
V: TRBV18; J: TRBJ2-5; D: NA; size: NA; DNA: TGTGCCAGCTCACCTACGGACAACTACCAAGAGACCCAGTACTTC; CDR3: CASSPTDNYQETQYF
V: TRBV6-1; J: TRBJ2-3; D: TRBD2; size: NA; DNA: TGTGCCAGCAGTACCTCTAGCGGGACCCCGGATACGCAGTATTTT; CDR3: CASSTSSGTPDTQYF
V: TRBV6-6; J: TRBJ1-5; D: NA; size: NA; DNA: TGTGCCAACGGTAATCAGCCCCAGCATTTT; CDR3: CANGNQPQHF
V: TRBV20-1; J: TRBJ2-7; D: TRBD1; size: NA; DNA: TGCAGTGCAACCGGGACAGGGGCCGAGCAGTACTTC; CDR3: CSATGTGAEQYF
V: TRBV12-3/TRBV12-4; J: TRBJ2-3; D: NA; size: NA; DNA: TGTGCCAGCAGCCCTGGGGTTTTAGATACGCAGTATTTT; CDR3: CASSPGVLDTQYF
V: TRBV29-1; J: TRBJ2-1; D: NA; size: few; DNA: TGCAGCGTTACTACCCAGGGGATCAATGAGCAGTTCTTC; CDR3: CSVTTQGINEQFF
V: TRBV27; J: TRBJ2-6; D: NA; size: NA; DNA: TGTGCCAGCAGTCTTCTAAAGGCCGGGGCCAACGTCCTGACTTTC; CDR3: CASSLLKAGANVLTF
V: TRBV5-1; J: TRBJ1-4; D: NA; size: NA; DNA: TGCGCCAGCAGGCCCCTGGCGACTAATGAAAAACTGTTTTTT; CDR3: CASRPLATNEKLFF
V: TRBV28; J: TRBJ2-3; D: TRBD1; size: NA; DNA: TGTGCCAGCAGTTCGATACAGGGGATGGGCACAGATACGCAGTATTTT; CDR3: CASSSIQGMGTDTQYF
V: TRBV5-1; J: TRBJ2-3; D: TRBD2; size: NA; DNA: TGCGCCAGCAGCTTTGTGGGACTAGCGAGCACAGATACGCAGTATTTT; CDR3: CASSFVGLASTDTQYF
V: TRBV27; J: TRBJ2-3; D: NA; size: NA; DNA: TGTGCCAGCAGTTTAAACGGTTTGGGACTTCCCCCGGGGGATACGCAGTATTTT; CDR3: CASSLNGLGLPPGDTQYF
V: TRBV3-1; J: TRBJ2-5; D: NA; size: few; DNA: TGTGCCAGCAGCCAAGCTGCGGGCCAAGAGACCCAGTACTTC; CDR3: CASSQAAGQETQYF
V: TRBV18; J: TRBJ1-4; D: TRBD1; size: few; DNA: TGTGCCAGCTCACCACGCCAGGGGGCGGGTGAAAAACTGTTTTTT; CDR3: CASSPRQGAGEKLFF
V: TRBV6-1; J: TRBJ2-1; D: TRBD2; size: NA; DNA: TGTGCCAGCAGTGAAGCGCTTCGGGGGCGCATTAGCGGGGGCCGGCGGAGGAATGAGCAGTTCTTC; CDR3: CASSEALRGRISGGRRRNEQFF
V: TRBV20-1; J: TRBJ1-2; D: TRBD1; size: NA; DNA: TGCAGTGCCTATAAAAGGACAGGGGGCAGCTATGGCTACACCTTC; CDR3: CSAYKRTGGSYGYTF
V: TRBV7-2; J: TRBJ2-5; D: NA; size: few; DNA: TGTGCCAGCAGCCAATACCACCAAGAGACCCAGTACTTC; CDR3: CASSQYHQETQYF
V: TRBV7-9; J: TRBJ2-5; D: TRBD2; size: few; DNA: TGTGCCAGCAGCAACATAGCGGGGGGTGCACTCCACCAAGAGACCCAGTACTTC; CDR3: CASSNIAGGALHQETQYF
V: TRBV7-8; J: TRBJ2-7; D: TRBD1; size: few; DNA: TGTGCCAGCAGCATAGACCGGACAGGGTTGGACGAGCAGTACTTC; CDR3: CASSIDRTGLDEQYF
V: TRBV24-1; J: TRBJ1-2; D: TRBD1; size: NA; DNA: TGTGCCACCAGTGAGAAGGGGGCGGCAGGCGGCTACACCTTC; CDR3: CATSEKGAAGGYTF
V: TRBV20-1; J: TRBJ2-2; D: NA; size: NA; DNA: TGCAGTGCTAGGGGGCCCGGGATAAGCACCGGGGAGCTGTTTTTT; CDR3: CSARGPGISTGELFF
V: TRBV29-1; J: TRBJ2-3; D: NA; size: few; DNA: TGCAGCGTTGAGGGGGGATCAGTCGCAGATACGCAGTATTTT; CDR3: CSVEGGSVADTQYF
V: TRBV20-1; J: TRBJ2-5; D: TRBD1; size: NA; DNA: TGCAGTGCTAGGAGCATGGGGACAGGACAAGAGACCCAGTACTTC; CDR3: CSARSMGTGQETQYF
V: TRBV7-9; J: TRBJ1-4; D: NA; size: NA; DNA: TGTGCCAGCAGCTTAGACCAAGTGGGAAAACTGTTTTTT; CDR3: CASSLDQVGKLFF
V: TRBV7-9; J: TRBJ2-1; D: NA; size: few; DNA: TGTGCCAGCAGCCCGTACCAGCATGAGCAGTTCTTC; CDR3: CASSPYQHEQFF
V: TRBV5-1; J: TRBJ2-7; D: NA; size: NA; DNA: TGCGCCAGCAGCTTTGGGACAACTCTCCGCGAGCAGTACTTC; CDR3: CASSFGTTLREQYF
V: TRBV4-1; J: TRBJ2-3; D: NA; size: few; DNA: TGCGCCAGCAGCCAAGAACCCCTGGCAGATACGCAGTATTTT; CDR3: CASSQEPLADTQYF